These 22 T cell receptor beta chains were sequenced from one sample in a study of blood T cell repertoires in COVID-19. Profiling relied on immunoSEQ multiplex PCR, and the TCRdb table lists in-frame clones only, not all of them. Of more than 40,000 clones listed, 80% to 90% are singletons. Specimen: peripheral blood. These TCRs come from a human donor in a cohort sampled during active COVID-19. The donor label of this sample is uncertain.

This clone was recorded once. V and J are TRBV3-1 (or the pseudogene TRBV3-2) and TRBJ1-6; the D gene is possibly TRBD1 (6 bases). With 3 bases removed from V and 0 bases from J, the gap between germline ends came to 12 bases. The CDR3 loop spans 17 amino acids. Germline CDR1 is LGHDT and CDR2 is YNNKEL (reference sequence). The DNA of the CDR3 is TGTGCCAGCAGCCAGGGGAGGGGGAGCTCCTATAATTCACCCCTCCACTTT. Encoded protein: CASSQGRGSSYNSPLHF.

The chain combines TRBV19 with TRBJ1-5; 7 nucleotides align to TRBD1. Germline CDR1 is LNHDA and CDR2 is SQIVND (reference sequence). The CDR3 runs to 16 residues. After removal of 6 bases from V and 4 bases from J, the junction contained 12 bases not matched to a gene. The CDR3 is CASSFGNPGGNQPQHF. Here the CDR3 DNA reads TGTGCCAGTAGCTTTGGTAACCCAGGGGGGAATCAGCCCCAGCATTTT.

This clone showed up just once. The chain has TRBV18 and TRBJ1-1, with 7 bases lining up with TRBD1. CDR3 length equals 14 residues. Germline trimming cut 6 bases from V and 5 bases from J; bases unmatched to any gene: 9. Germline CDR1 KGHSH, CDR2 LQKENI. The CDR3 spells CASSSRQGGTEAFF. The CDR3 DNA reads as TGTGCCAGCTCGTCCCGACAGGGAGGAACTGAAGCTTTCTTT.

The J gene is TRBJ2-1, the V gene TRBV2; unclear D gene. From germline, CDR1 is SNHLY and CDR2 FYNNEI. V lost 0 bases to trimming and J lost 8 bases, with 5 bases between them. This CDR3 has 12 amino acids. The chain's CDR3 is CASSEARDEQFF. The CDR3 DNA reads TGTGCCAGCAGTGAAGCCCGAGATGAGCAGTTCTTC.

This chain uses TRBV18 with TRBJ1-1; possible D gene TRBD1, 6 bases. The CDR3 covers 11 residues. Germline-derived CDR1 and CDR2 are KGHSH and LQKENI. V lost 3 bases, J lost 8 bases, and 7 bases lay in between. CDR3: CASSPDREAFF. The CDR3 nucleotides are TGTGCCAGCTCACCGGACAGAGAAGCTTTCTTT.

The rearrangement links TRBV6-5 to TRBJ2-7, with D tentatively TRBD1 (6 bases). V was pared by 6 bases and J by 0 bases, with 12 bases between. Germline assignment: CDR1 MNHEY and CDR2 SVGAGI. This CDR3 region has 14 residues. CDR3 residues: CASSPGTNSYEQYF. CDR3 sequence (DNA): TGTGCCAGCAGCCCCGGGACAAACTCCTACGAGCAGTACTTC.

This chain links TRBV7-9 with TRBJ2-5, with unresolved D. The CDR3 has 13 residues. Germline V lookup: CDR1 SEHNR, CDR2 FQNEAQ (reference sequence). V lost 3 bases, J lost 1 base, and 6 bases lay in between. CDR3 in DNA: TGTGCCAGCAGCTTGGCCAGCCAAGAGACCCAGTACTTC. It is translated as CASSLASQETQYF.

The J gene is TRBJ1-6, the V gene TRBV10-3; D might be TRBD1 (5 bases). The germline V and J ends were trimmed by 8 bases and 10 bases, with 15 bases remaining between them. The CDR3 length is 13 residues. Germline V gives CDR1 ENHRY, CDR2 SYGVKD. This CDR3 is CAIGRDSPSPLHF. DNA of the CDR3: TGTGCCATCGGACGGGACTCTCCCTCACCCCTCCACTTT.

This clone has just a few counts. The chain couples TRBV6-1 to TRBJ1-6, with D possibly matching TRBD1 (5 bases). The germline CDR1 and CDR2 sequences are MNHNS and SASEGT. V shed 4 bases and J shed 0 bases, with 13 bases lying between them. This CDR3 region has 17 residues. The CDR3: CASSGRRGGSYNSPLHF. The CDR3 DNA reads as TGTGCCAGCAGTGGGAGAAGGGGAGGCTCCTATAATTCACCCCTCCACTTT.

This rearrangement joins TRBV7-2 to TRBJ2-7, with unresolved D. This CDR3 has 16 residues. Germline V gene sequence: CDR1 SGHTA, CDR2 FQGNSA. Trimming took off 2 bases at V and 7 bases at J, with 21 bases between the two ends. CDR3 DNA sequence: TGTGCCAGCAGCTTAACCTTTGGCGGCAGACCAAGGGAGCAGTACTTC. This gives the protein CASSLTFGGRPREQYF.

This clone was picked up one time. V usage is TRBV2 and J usage is TRBJ1-1, with 10 nucleotides matching TRBD1. CDR1 is SNHLY and CDR2 is FYNNEI in the germline V gene. This CDR3 has 15 amino acids. Trimming took 7 bases from V and 10 from J; bases not matched to a gene: 15. The chain's CDR3 is CASKIATGTGEGAFF. Written as DNA, the CDR3 is TGTGCCAGCAAGATCGCAACCGGGACAGGGGAAGGAGCTTTCTTT.

This clone was seen a handful of times. V is TRBV15 and J is TRBJ1-5; D is unresolved. The germline V gene encodes CDR1 LNHNV and CDR2 YYDKDF (reference sequence). The V gene lost 5 bases and the J gene lost 2 bases, with 7 bases spanning the gap. The length of the CDR3 is 13 residues. CDR3 in DNA: TGTGCCACCAGCGAGGGTGGCAATCAGCCCCAGCATTTT. Translation gives CATSEGGNQPQHF.

The genes are TRBV19 and TRBJ1-6; 8 bases match TRBD1. Trimming removed 3 bases from V and 0 bases from J; junction bases left unmatched: 7. In germline, CDR1 is LNHDA, CDR2 SQIVND (reference sequence). This CDR3 spans 18 amino acids. CDR3: CASSISGQASSYNSPLHF. The CDR3 DNA is TGTGCCAGTAGTATTTCGGGACAGGCAAGCTCCTATAATTCACCCCTCCACTTT.

This clone was seen only a few times. The chain uses TRBV4-2 and TRBJ2-2, with TRBD1 matching over 9 bases. This CDR3 spans 15 amino acids. The germline V gene has CDR1 LGHNA and CDR2 YNFKEQ. The ends lost 5 bases at V and 6 bases at J; junction bases unmatched: 7. CDR3 sequence (DNA): TGTGCCAGCAGCAAGGGACAGGGAGACCCCGGGGAGCTGTTTTTT. Translation gives CASSKGQGDPGELFF.

The chain couples TRBV11-2 to TRBJ2-2; 8 bases map to TRBD1. The CDR3 covers 13 residues. Per germline, CDR1 SGHAT and CDR2 FQNNGV. Trimming took 5 bases from V and 6 from J; bases not matched to a gene: 2. The CDR3 DNA sequence: TGTGCCAGCAGCCCACAGGGGGCCGGGGAGCTGTTTTTT. Amino acid sequence: CASSPQGAGELFF.

The chain recombines TRBV5-1 with TRBJ1-2; possibly TRBD1 for D (6 bases). V was trimmed by 7 bases and J by 2 bases, leaving 9 bases between them. The germline V gene encodes CDR1 SGHRS and CDR2 YFSETQ. CDR3 length: 12 residues. The chain's CDR3 is CASSTGNYGYTF. DNA of the CDR3: TGCGCCAGCTCGACAGGCAACTATGGCTACACCTTC.

CDR3 nucleotides: TGCAGTGCTAGTCAGGGGGCGTTTGGCTATGGCTACACCTTC. Translation gives CSASQGAFGYGYTF. This chain uses TRBV20-1 with TRBJ1-2; 8 bases agree with TRBD1. Germline V gene sequence: CDR1 DFQATT, CDR2 SNEGSKA (reference sequence). The CDR3 contains 14 residues. The junction had 7 bases not matched to a gene; V was cut back by 3 bases and J by 4 bases.

This chain joins TRBV6-5 and TRBJ1-6; D possibly corresponds to TRBD1 (5 bases). Trimming left V 7 bases short and J 7 bases short, with 11 bases between. The germline V gene has CDR1 MNHEY and CDR2 SVGAGI. This CDR3 spans 13 amino acids. The CDR3 loop is CASIGALNSPLHF. The DNA for the CDR3 is TGTGCCAGCATAGGGGCCTTAAATTCACCCCTCCACTTT.

The chain is built from TRBV10-3 and TRBJ2-5, with TRBD2 matching over 7 bases. The trim removed 11 bases at V and 4 bases at J, leaving 10 bases unmatched. CDR3 length equals 13 residues. Germline-derived CDR1 and CDR2 are ENHRY and SYGVKD. The CDR3 region is CAASTAGVETQYF. The CDR3, as DNA: TGTGCCGCATCGACCGCGGGGGTAGAGACCCAGTACTTC.

This sequence joins TRBV7-2 and TRBJ2-7, with 8 bases that match TRBD2. The CDR3 runs to 14 residues. CDR1 SGHTA and CDR2 FQGNSA come from the germline V gene. The V and J ends lost 5 bases and 4 bases, in that order; junction bases with no gene match: 7. CDR3 in amino acids: CASSPRAGGYEQYF. In DNA form, the CDR3 reads TGTGCCAGCAGCCCACGGGCGGGAGGATACGAGCAGTACTTC.

This chain joins TRBV7-8 and TRBJ2-7, with a tentative D call TRBD2 (7 bases). V was cut by 5 bases and J by 4 bases, with 21 bases left in between. CDR1 is SGHVS and CDR2 is FQNEAQ in the germline V gene. The CDR3 sequence is 16 residues long. CDR3 sequence (DNA): TGTGCCAGCAGCCCCATTGGGTGGGGGGGCCGTTACGAGCAGTACTTC. Translation gives CASSPIGWGGRYEQYF.

The chain employs TRBV4-3 and TRBJ1-1; possibly TRBD1 for D (5 bases). This CDR3 spans 12 amino acids. The germline V gene has CDR1 LGHNA and CDR2 YSLEER. Trimming took off 9 bases at V and 6 bases at J, with 14 bases between the two ends. The CDR3 DNA reads TGCGCCAGGGGGCGGGGTCACGCTGAAGCTTTCTTT. It yields the protein CARGRGHAEAFF.